This TCR beta chain stems from a study of shared clonotypes between healthy human individuals. Study results and caveats: Relative to clonotypes present in all four donors, those not shared had lower generation probabilities.

The authors split each subset's genomic DNA evenly across several immunoSEQ plates. Profiling relied on immunoSEQ multiplex PCR, and the TCRdb table lists in-frame clones only, not all of them. This repertoire shows roughly 660,000 clones, 90% found once; its top ten account for roughly 36%. This clone was picked up a small number of times. The antigen is unknown. Additional DNA sequences in this sample encode the identical CDR3. The CD8 memory sample joined CD45RO+ cells and CCR7-negative CD45RA+ cells. Germline CDR1 reads SGDLS; CDR2 reads YYNGEE. With 1 base removed from V and 3 bases from J, the gap between germline ends came to 18 bases. There are 17 residues in the CDR3.

The chain combines TRBV9 with TRBJ2-3; possible D gene TRBD2, 6 bases. The sample comprised memory CD8+ T cells from PBMCs. The sample's subset: CD45RO+ cells pooled with CCR7-negative TemRA cells. The sequence derives from a young man in good health. Some clones in this sample may be carry-over from other donors' samples. The DNA for the CDR3 is TGTGCCAGCAGCGTATCCCCAAGCGGGTACCGGACAGATACGCAGTATTTT. This sequence encodes CASSVSPSGYRTDTQYF.